The clone carrying this TCR beta chain was seen a handful of times. Trimming left V 1 base short and J 6 bases short, with 7 bases between. Germline values: CDR1 MDHEN, CDR2 SYDVKM. The CDR3 is made up of 12 amino acids. These data originate in a study of T cells in Graves' hyperthyroidism and ophthalmopathy. In the study overall: Specimen type is peripheral blood, collected at initial diagnosis prior to any treatment.

What was amplified from RNA transcripts were TCR beta CDR3 regions. Initially, a first-round RT-PCR of the TCR CDR3 employed the HTBI primer set. MiXCR was run by TCRdb on the multiplex PCR reads, yielding one entry per CDR3 protein. This sample carries about 400,000 distinct CDR3 sequences, under 15% of them seen once, and the ten largest clones take less than 35%. The specimen was blood. The sequence came from a woman in her thirties with Graves' hyperthyroidism. The V and J genes are TRBV28 and TRBJ2-7; D not certain. The CDR3 spells CASSLSGTEQYF. The CDR3 DNA reads TGTGCCAGCAGTTTATCCGGAACCGAGCAGTACTTC.